Sequencing of this TCR beta chain was carried out in a study of T cells after yellow fever vaccination. Study-level points and caveats: A large majority of primary-vaccination clones showed up again after the booster (about 97% CD4, almost 90% CD8). A weaker secondary response peaked on day 5, the primary on day 15. Few clonotypes appeared in both CD4 and CD8 compartments.

Only a few counts were recorded for this clonotype. Its target is not known. V was shortened by 4 bases and J by 6 bases, with 17 bases between the two germline ends. The CDR3 extends over 15 amino acids. The V gene's germline CDR1 is SGHNT and CDR2 YYREEE (reference sequence). The 5'RACE template-switching step produced TCR cDNA and added a universal primer site and UMIs. TCRdb reprocessed the 5' RACE reads via MiXCR and lists one record per CDR3 protein. The sample comprises 310,000 or so distinct CDR3 sequences, around 6.8% of which are singletons, and 15% to 20% rests with the top ten. This chain links TRBV5-4 with TRBJ2-1, with D possibly TRBD1 on 6 matching bases. The receptor was isolated from a man younger than 35 who received the YFV17D yellow fever vaccine. The sample was PBMCs, taken roughly 47 days after the first yellow fever vaccination. The CDR3 bases are TGTGCCAGCAGCGCCCAACAGGGTAGTTTCAATGAGCAGTTCTTC. It translates to CASSAQQGSFNEQFF.